A selection of T cell receptor beta chains follows, all from one sample in a study of blood T cell repertoires in COVID-19. Assay used: immunoSEQ multiplex PCR; TCRdb lists only in-frame clones, some missing. The sample includes some 140,000 clones, just over 75% seen only once; the top ten take approximately 10%. The sequenced sample was peripheral blood. All receptors come from a human donor in a cohort sampled during active COVID-19. Both conserved end residues are part of each CDR3. A D gene is named only where the DNA matches it firmly. Clone size appears in some rows only: once, few, many, or a class for an expanded clone.

j_gene,d_gene,v_gene,abundance,CDR3nt,CDR3aa
TRBJ2-3,TRBD2,TRBV9,once,TGTGCCAGCAGCTCAGACCCCCGGACTAGCGGGGAGGATACGCAGTATTTT,CASSSDPRTSGEDTQYF
TRBJ2-3,TRBD2,TRBV2,-,TGTGCCAGCATCGTGGGACTAGCGGCCACAGATACGCAGTATTTT,CASIVGLAATDTQYF
TRBJ2-1,-,TRBV28,-,TGTGCCAGCAGCTTGTTAGCCGGAGCGACCAATGAGCAGTTCTTC,CASSLLAGATNEQFF
TRBJ2-7,TRBD1,TRBV3-1/TRBV3-2,-,TGTGCCAGCAGCCAGGGGACAGTCGCTTCCTACGAGCAGTACTTC,CASSQGTVASYEQYF
TRBJ1-6,-,TRBV7-8,few,TGTGCCAGCAGCCTTGCCGGGGATGTTTCACCCCTCCACTTT,CASSLAGDVSPLHF
TRBJ2-1,TRBD1,TRBV11-3,-,TGTGCCAGCAGTAATCCGGGACAGGGCAGCCCAGGGGGAAATGAGCAGTTCTTC,CASSNPGQGSPGGNEQFF
TRBJ1-1,TRBD1,TRBV6-5,-,TGTGCCAGCAACCGGGACAGGGGGAAAAACACTGAAGCTTTCTTT,CASNRDRGKNTEAFF
TRBJ1-5,-,TRBV6-6,few,TGTGCCAGCAGTTACCCAGGGGCCAATCAGCCCCAGCATTTT,CASSYPGANQPQHF
TRBJ2-1,-,TRBV2,-,TGTGCCAGCAGCCGACTGGCACTCTACAATGAGCAGTTCTTC,CASSRLALYNEQFF
TRBJ2-1,TRBD2,TRBV27,-,TGTGCCAGCACCTTTTTTCCGGGACTAGCGGGGGGGCCGAGCTTCTCCTACAATGAGCAGTTCTTC,CASTFFPGLAGGPSFSYNEQFF
TRBJ2-5,-,TRBV7-6,-,TGTGCCAGCAGCTTCGTAGCAGGCAGGGATCAAGAGACCCAGTACTTC,CASSFVAGRDQETQYF
TRBJ2-3,TRBD1,TRBV7-8,-,TGTGCCAGCAGCCCCGACAGGGGGCTCGCAGATACGCAGTATTTT,CASSPDRGLADTQYF
TRBJ1-2,TRBD1,TRBV5-1,-,TGCGCCAGCAGCTTGGGACAGGGGGCGCGGGGCTACACCTTC,CASSLGQGARGYTF
TRBJ1-6,TRBD1,TRBV19,few,TGTGCCAGTCGGCATCGGACAGGCCTACTCCCTAATTCACCCCTCCACTTT,CASRHRTGLLPNSPLHF
TRBJ2-7,-,TRBV6-6,-,TGTGCCAGCACCCCTACTGGACACAGCTACGAGCAGTACTTC,CASTPTGHSYEQYF
TRBJ1-6,TRBD1,TRBV6-1,-,TGTGCCAGCAGTGAAAGGACAGGAACTAATTCACCCCTCCACTTT,CASSERTGTNSPLHF
TRBJ2-3,TRBD1,TRBV27,-,TGTGCCAGCAGTTTAGACAGGGCGACAGATACGCAGTATTTT,CASSLDRATDTQYF
TRBJ2-6,-,TRBV3-1/TRBV3-2,few,TGTGCCAGCAGAGGGCGGGCCCACTCTGGGGCCAACGTCCTGACTTTC,CASRGRAHSGANVLTF
TRBJ1-4,TRBD1,TRBV4-2,-,TGTGCCAGCAGCCAAGACTGGGACAGGGGCGAAGAAAAACTGTTTTTT,CASSQDWDRGEEKLFF
TRBJ2-3,TRBD2,TRBV6-6,-,TGTGCCAGCAGTCGCCTCCGGGGCGGGGGGCTCACAGATACGCAGTATTTT,CASSRLRGGGLTDTQYF
TRBJ1-2,-,TRBV7-8,-,TGTGCCAGCAGCTTGAACAGTGCGGGTACTAACTATGGCTACACCTTC,CASSLNSAGTNYGYTF
TRBJ1-5,-,TRBV2,-,TGTGCCAGCAGTGGGGGGGGCTGGGAGCCCCAGCATTTT,CASSGGGWEPQHF
TRBJ2-3,TRBD2,TRBV28,-,TGTGCCAGCAGTCCCCGGGGGCTAGCGGGGATAAGCACAGATACGCAGTATTTT,CASSPRGLAGISTDTQYF
TRBJ2-3,TRBD2,TRBV5-1,-,TGCGCCAGCAGCGGACCTACAGCGGGGGGTCGATCAGATACGCAGTATTTT,CASSGPTAGGRSDTQYF
TRBJ1-6,-,TRBV3-1/TRBV3-2,-,TGTGCCAGCAGCCTTCAGGCCGGGGGAAGCGCCTATAATTCACCCCTCCACTTT,CASSLQAGGSAYNSPLHF
TRBJ1-3,TRBD1,TRBV25-1,few,TGTGCCAGCCGGGACTCAGGGGGATCTGGAAACACCATATATTTT,CASRDSGGSGNTIYF
TRBJ1-1,TRBD1,TRBV2,-,TGTGCCAGCAGTCGGTCGGGACAGGGGGGCACTGAAGCTTTCTTT,CASSRSGQGGTEAFF
TRBJ1-2,-,TRBV10-3,-,TGTGCCATCAGTGTGGGGCAAAATGGCTACACCTTC,CAISVGQNGYTF
TRBJ1-1,-,TRBV6-5,-,TGTGCCAGCAGTCTGAGGGGGGGGGACACTGAAGCTTTCTTT,CASSLRGGDTEAFF
TRBJ1-2,TRBD1,TRBV7-9,-,TGTGCCAGCAGCCCAGGACAGGGTTTTTTAGCTAACTATGGCTACACCTTC,CASSPGQGFLANYGYTF